This T cell receptor (beta chain) is from a study of CD4 T cells in relation to SARS-CoV-2 and coronaviruses. Background on the study: Median patient age was roughly 40 years, spanning 21 to 72 years.

Germline V gives CDR1 MGHRA, CDR2 YSYEKL. The CDR3 length is 13 residues. V was cut by 4 bases and J by 16 bases, with 19 bases left in between. Study-wide results and limits: Around two thirds of donors had memory CD4+ clonotypes crossrecognizing SARS-CoV-2 and common cold coronavirus spike.

The protocol was immunoSEQ multiplex PCR, while the TCRdb copy is restricted to in-frame clones and leaves out a portion. Among about 36,000 clones listed, approximately 80% were seen once. As regards this clone: Antigen unknown.

The chain is built from TRBV4-1 and TRBJ1-4; a possible D gene is TRBD1 (6 bases). The sequence was collected from an adult with COVID-19. Sequencing was performed on memory CD4+ T cells from PBMCs, cultured in vitro. The CDR3 loop is CASSPSGTHREFF. The CDR3 DNA is TGCGCCAGCAGCCCCTCAGGGACCCACAGGGAGTTTTTT.